The 20 T cell receptor beta chains presented below share a single source sample, sequenced in a study of blood T cell repertoires in COVID-19. This table comes from immunoSEQ multiplex PCR, and its TCRdb copy is limited to in-frame clones, with some not included. The table records around 200,000 clones, roughly 80% of them present only once. Sequencing was performed on PBMCs or T cells enriched from blood (not recorded which). These receptor sequences come from a woman aged 25 to 45 who had recovered from COVID-19.

This clone was seen once. The chain uses TRBV3-1 (or the pseudogene TRBV3-2) and TRBJ2-7, with 7 bases identical to TRBD1. CDR3 length: 14 amino acids. V shed 3 bases, J shed 2 bases, and the junction held 4 bases outside the gene matches. Germline CDR1 reads LGHDT; CDR2 reads YNNKEL (reference sequence). The CDR3: CASSHGQAAYEQYF. The CDR3 coding sequence is TGTGCCAGCAGCCACGGACAGGCGGCCTACGAGCAGTACTTC.

The chain is built from TRBV6-5 and TRBJ1-6; D perhaps matches TRBD1 (6 bases). CDR3 length: 16 amino acids. Germline assignment: CDR1 MNHEY and CDR2 SVGAGI. V lost 3 bases and J lost 5, with 14 bases in between. The CDR3 region is CASSYRTVADNSPLHF. Written as DNA, the CDR3 is TGTGCCAGCAGTTATCGGACAGTAGCCGATAATTCACCCCTCCACTTT.

This sequence joins TRBV7-5 and TRBJ2-2; the table's D call, TRBD2, has no DNA check behind it. TRBV7-5 is assigned pseudogene status. The CDR3 length is 20 residues. The CDR3: CARSLGLGLAGGPNTGELFF. For the CDR3, the DNA is TGTGCCAGAAGCTTAGGGTTGGGACTAGCGGGAGGCCCGAACACCGGGGAGCTGTTTTTT.

This clone was counted once. The chain combines TRBV5-1 with TRBJ2-1; D is undetermined. This CDR3 comprises 13 residues. CDR1 is SGHRS and CDR2 is YFSETQ in the germline V gene. V gave up 6 bases and J gave up 0 bases, with 7 bases separating them. The CDR3, as DNA: TGCGCCAGCAAAAGGAGCTCCTACAATGAGCAGTTCTTC. It yields the protein CASKRSSYNEQFF. Looking up the rest from reference TRBV5-1 and TRBJ2-1 gives the full variable domain: KAGVTQTPRYLIKTRGQQVTLSCSPISGHRSVSWYQQTPGQGLQFLFEYFSETQRNKGNFPGRFSGRQFSNSRSEMNVSTLELGDSALYLCASKRSSYNEQFFGPGTRLTVL.

The chain employs TRBV5-1 and TRBJ2-1; possibly TRBD2 for D (6 bases). The germline gives CDR1 SGHRS, CDR2 YFSETQ. This CDR3 spans 14 amino acids. The V end lost 0 bases, the J end lost 7 bases, and 11 bases lay between the germline ends. CDR3 amino acids: CASSLEAGRNEQFF. CDR3 nucleotides: TGCGCCAGCAGCTTGGAGGCAGGGAGGAATGAGCAGTTCTTC.

The chain couples TRBV7-2 to TRBJ1-2; 7 bases map to TRBD1. With V trimmed by 4 bases and J by 7 bases, 6 bases remained unmatched. CDR1 and CDR2 (germline): SGHTA, FQGNSA. This CDR3 has 13 residues. In DNA form, the CDR3 reads TGTGCCAGCAGCTCAGACAGGGATCTTGGCTACACCTTC. Translated: CASSSDRDLGYTF. Complete variable domain (other parts from reference TRBV7-2 and TRBJ1-2): GAGVSQSPSNKVTEKGKDVELRCDPISGHTALYWYRQSLGQGLEFLIYFQGNSAPDKSGLPSDRFSAERTGGSVSTLTIQRTQQEDSAVYLCASSSDRDLGYTFGSGTRLTVV.

The table lists this clone with a few counts. The chain employs TRBV28 and TRBJ1-5; 10 nucleotides align to TRBD1. Trimming removed 6 bases from V and 3 bases from J; junction bases left unmatched: 2. Germline lookup yields CDR1 MDHEN and CDR2 SYDVKM. CDR3 length: 14 amino acids. The CDR3 protein is CASRGTGDNQPQHF. The CDR3 bases are TGTGCCAGCAGGGGGACAGGGGACAATCAGCCCCAGCATTTT.

This clone appeared a few times. The genes are TRBV6-5 and TRBJ2-5, with 7 bases identical to TRBD1. After removal of 8 bases from V and 2 bases from J, the junction contained 11 bases not matched to a gene. From germline, CDR1 is MNHEY and CDR2 SVGAGI. The CDR3 is 15 residues long. The CDR3 loop is CASSLRGRGQETQYF. CDR3 in DNA: TGTGCCAGCTCTTTAAGGGGCAGGGGGCAAGAGACCCAGTACTTC.

The V and J genes are TRBV10-3 and TRBJ1-2, with D perhaps TRBD1 (5 bases). The ends were cut back, 0 bases at V and 3 bases at J, with 8 bases in the middle. The CDR3 length is 14 residues. The germline CDR1 and CDR2 sequences are ENHRY and SYGVKD. The CDR3 loop reads CAISESVRDYGYTF. The CDR3 DNA reads TGTGCCATCAGTGAGTCGGTCAGGGACTATGGCTACACCTTC.

This sequence joins TRBV24-1 and TRBJ1-2, with 10 bases matching TRBD1. Germline values: CDR1 KGHDR, CDR2 SFDVKD. This CDR3 has 17 amino acids. Unmatched junction bases numbered 14, after V lost 4 bases and J lost 7 bases. The CDR3 spells CATSESGTGERVGGYTF. The CDR3 DNA reads TGTGCCACCAGTGAATCCGGGACAGGGGAGAGGGTGGGTGGCTACACCTTC.

This chain links TRBV28 with TRBJ2-7; D is uncertain. The CDR3 length is 12 residues. V was trimmed by 8 bases and J by 0 bases, leaving 8 bases between them. CDR1 is MDHEN, CDR2 SYDVKM, per germline. CDR3 protein: CASVSNSYEQYF. CDR3 in DNA: TGTGCCAGCGTGTCAAACTCCTACGAGCAGTACTTC.

This chain joins TRBV5-1 and TRBJ2-1; possibly TRBD2 for D (6 bases). Germline CDR1 reads SGHRS; CDR2 reads YFSETQ. This CDR3 spans 15 amino acids. Trimming removed 4 bases from V and 8 bases from J, with 19 bases in between. This chain's CDR3 is CASSADSGGSDEQFF. DNA for the CDR3: TGCGCCAGCAGCGCAGATAGCGGAGGATCGGATGAGCAGTTCTTC.

The gene calls are TRBV27 and TRBJ2-7; TRBD2 aligns across 10 bases. Germline values: CDR1 MNHEY, CDR2 SMNVEV (reference sequence). V lost 7 bases to trimming and J lost 6 bases; unmatched junction nucleotides: 12. This CDR3 has 15 amino acids. In DNA form, the CDR3 reads TGTGCCAGCAAAACATCAGCGGGAGGGTTAGGCGAGCAGTACTTC. It yields the protein CASKTSAGGLGEQYF.

This rearrangement joins TRBV24-1 to TRBJ2-7, with D possibly matching TRBD1 (6 bases). CDR1 is KGHDR, CDR2 SFDVKD, per germline. The CDR3 contains 13 residues. Trimming took 2 bases from V and 5 from J, leaving 9 bases between them. This CDR3 is CATSDSYRDEQYF. As DNA, the CDR3 is TGTGCCACCAGTGATTCATACAGGGACGAGCAGTACTTC.

The chain employs TRBV2 and TRBJ2-1; D unclear. CDR3 length equals 13 residues. V lost 5 bases and J lost 0, with 5 bases in between. Germline V gene sequence: CDR1 SNHLY, CDR2 FYNNEI. The CDR3 DNA sequence: TGTGCCAGCAGTCCTAGCTCCTACAATGAGCAGTTCTTC. Amino acid sequence: CASSPSSYNEQFF.

This chain uses TRBV6-5 with TRBJ2-7; D perhaps matches TRBD2 (5 bases). There are 14 residues in the CDR3. Germline CDR1 reads MNHEY; CDR2 reads SVGAGI. V was pared by 5 bases and J by 0 bases, with 11 bases between. CDR3: CASSTFSDSYEQYF. The CDR3 coding sequence is TGTGCCAGCAGTACCTTTAGCGACTCCTACGAGCAGTACTTC.

The chain links TRBV28 to TRBJ2-3; 10 bases align to TRBD1. Trimming removed 3 bases from V and 3 bases from J; junction bases left unmatched: 12. CDR1 MDHEN and CDR2 SYDVKM come from the germline V gene. The CDR3 is 18 residues long. CDR3 bases: TGTGCCAGCAGTTTCAGCCAACAGTGGACAGGGGGGACAGATACGCAGTATTTT. This sequence encodes CASSFSQQWTGGTDTQYF.

This clone was detected a few times. This chain connects TRBV6-2 or TRBV6-3 to TRBJ2-2; unclear D gene. The germline V and J ends were trimmed by 0 bases and 5 bases, with 4 bases remaining between them. In germline, CDR1 is MNHEY, CDR2 SVGEGT. The CDR3 runs 13 residues. CDR3 sequence (DNA): TGTGCCAGCAGTTACTCTCGGACCGGGGAGCTGTTTTTT. Translated: CASSYSRTGELFF.

The chain links TRBV9 to TRBJ2-5; D possibly corresponds to TRBD2 (7 bases). V was cut by 2 bases and J by 4 bases, with 12 bases left in between. The CDR3 is 14 amino acids. The germline V gene has CDR1 SGDLS and CDR2 YYNGEE. The CDR3: CASSVQGGGETQYF. CDR3 bases: TGTGCCAGCAGCGTCCAAGGGGGGGGAGAGACCCAGTACTTC.

This clone was counted a single time. The rearrangement links TRBV7-6 to TRBJ2-7; the match to TRBD2 covers 16 bases. The CDR3 has 17 amino acids. V lost 5 bases to trimming and J lost 2 bases; unmatched junction nucleotides: 6. Germline assignment: CDR1 SGHVS and CDR2 FNYEAQ. The CDR3 spells CASSLGLAGGQAYEQYV. The CDR3 coding sequence is TGTGCCAGCAGCCTGGGACTAGCGGGGGGGCAAGCCTACGAGCAGTACGTC.